Each of the 5 T cell receptor beta chains below was sequenced from the same sample in a study of blood T cell repertoires in COVID-19. TCRdb's table, derived via immunoSEQ multiplex PCR, lists solely in-frame clones and lacks some. The data hold roughly 330,000 clones, with approximately 87% observed a single time. What was sequenced was PBMCs or T cells enriched from blood (not recorded which). The receptor set was obtained from a woman aged 25 to 39 who had recovered from COVID-19.

The V gene is TRBV4-1, the J gene TRBJ2-3; weak D call: TRBD2 (7 bases). This CDR3 spans 15 amino acids. Germline V gives CDR1 MGHRA, CDR2 YSYEKL. Trimming stripped 7 bases from V and 3 bases from J, with 17 bases between. The CDR3 protein is CASNVPGGRTDTQYF. DNA for the CDR3: TGCGCCAGCAACGTCCCGGGGGGCAGGACAGATACGCAGTATTTT.

This clone was seen just once. The chain couples TRBV29-1 to TRBJ1-1, with TRBD1 as a possible D gene (5 bases). Deletions cut 5 bases from V and 3 bases from J, with 16 bases between. The length of the CDR3 is 14 residues. CDR1 is SQVTM, CDR2 ANQGSEA, per germline. CDR3 DNA: TGCAGCGTTTCAAACGCGGGGGGGGACACTGAAGCTTTCTTT. Translated, it gives CSVSNAGGDTEAFF.

This clone was detected a few times. This rearrangement joins TRBV7-9 to TRBJ2-1, with 10 bases that match TRBD1. Trimming removed 5 bases from V and 10 bases from J; junction bases left unmatched: 11. This CDR3 has 15 residues. In germline, CDR1 is SEHNR, CDR2 FQNEAQ (reference sequence). CDR3 protein: CASSPPGQGSWEQFF. Here the CDR3 DNA reads TGTGCCAGCAGCCCGCCGGGACAGGGGTCGTGGGAGCAGTTCTTC.

V gene TRBV7-2 combines with J gene TRBJ1-1; D is unresolved. The length of the CDR3 is 14 residues. The germline gives CDR1 SGHTA, CDR2 FQGNSA. The V gene lost 3 bases and the J gene lost 11 bases, with 19 bases spanning the gap. Here the CDR3 reads CASSFPGFRVGAFF. In DNA form, the CDR3 reads TGTGCCAGCAGCTTTCCCGGGTTTCGTGTAGGCGCTTTCTTT.

The chain has TRBV6-5 and TRBJ2-7, with 11 bases lining up with TRBD2. The CDR3 contains 14 residues. The ends lost 6 bases at V and 9 bases at J; junction bases unmatched: 10. Per germline, CDR1 MNHEY and CDR2 SVGAGI. This CDR3 reads CASSLGLAGRGQYF. The CDR3 DNA sequence: TGTGCCAGCAGCTTAGGACTAGCGGGTCGCGGGCAGTACTTC.